This T cell receptor beta chain was sequenced for a study of identical twins. Study findings and constraints: Monozygotic twin pairs showed more out-of-frame TCR alpha sharing than models estimated.

The CDR3 is 14 residues long. Trimming shortened V by 6 bases and J by 3 bases, and 15 bases separated the two germline ends. Germline CDR1 is SNHLY and CDR2 is FYNNEI. TCRdb re-derived calls from the 5' RACE reads in MiXCR, one entry per CDR3 protein. The table lists a few hundred thousand distinct CDR3 sequences, about 8.5% of them singletons. About this clonotype itself: Its antigen is unidentified.

These same records also appear under a second study, on yellow fever vaccine responses in identical twins.

The sequenced sample consisted of CD8+ T cells sorted from blood. The chain couples TRBV2 to TRBJ2-7; D is possibly TRBD2 (5 bases). The sequence was obtained from a woman aged 18-29 years in good health. The CDR3: CASSSLATHYEQYF. CDR3 bases: TGTGCCAGCAGCTCCTTAGCGACCCACTACGAGCAGTACTTC.